This T cell receptor (beta chain) was sequenced during a study of T cells in Graves' hyperthyroidism and ophthalmopathy. TCR beta CDR3 regions were amplified from RNA. When the TCR CDR3 underwent first-round RT-PCR, the HTBI primer set was used. TCRdb reprocessed the multiplex PCR reads with MiXCR, giving one entry per CDR3 protein. This table holds 280,000 or so distinct CDR3 sequences, over 12% found once. The germline gives CDR1 MNHNS, CDR2 SASEGT. Trimming cost V 8 bases and J 6 bases; bases outside gene matches: 9. The CDR3 spans 14 residues. This clonotype was observed at least ten times. V usage is TRBV6-1 and J usage is TRBJ2-7; TRBD2 aligns across 11 bases. The receptor's source is a woman aged 45 to 65 with Graves' hyperthyroidism that later progressed to Graves' ophthalmopathy. Source material: blood. CDR3 region: CASDELAGAGEQYF. The CDR3 nucleotides read TGTGCCAGCGACGAACTAGCGGGAGCGGGCGAGCAGTACTTC.